This T cell receptor (beta chain) stems from a study of early T cells in non-severe SARS-CoV-2 infection. About the research overall: Alpha and beta chains were unpaired, from unsorted whole-blood bulk RNA.

This clonotype occurred many times. Its antigen is not identified. The ends lost 5 bases at V and 3 bases at J; junction bases unmatched: 12. The germline V gene encodes CDR1 SQVTM and CDR2 ANQGSEA. This CDR3 has 15 residues. Study results and caveats: Anti-spike CD8 specificities were favored by VDJdb matching, whose results missed private and CD4 specificities.

Individually, cDNA molecules had unique molecular identifiers attached to them. MiXCR, applied by TCRdb to the 5' RACE reads, yields one record per CDR3 protein. The sample holds around 77,000 distinct CDR3 sequences, 5% seen once. The chain couples TRBV29-1 to TRBJ1-1, with 7 bases aligning to TRBD1. Material: whole blood, obtained at baseline. The TCR was taken from an adult who was a healthcare worker with PCR-confirmed SARS-CoV-2 infection or an uninfected control (not recorded which). The DNA for the CDR3 is TGCAGCGTTCTCCCTACAGGGGACTTTGACACTGAAGCTTTCTTT. Amino acid sequence: CSVLPTGDFDTEAFF.